The clone carrying this T cell receptor beta chain was counted a few times. Its antigen is still unknown. The CDR3 runs 13 residues. Germline values: CDR1 SGHRS, CDR2 YFSETQ. V lost 4 bases to trimming and J lost 8 bases; unmatched junction nucleotides: 6. The data derive from a study of T cells in Graves' hyperthyroidism and ophthalmopathy. Patients counted as stable if ophthalmopathy did not develop within 18 months. In patients aged 18 to 65, hyperthyroidism was newly diagnosed, with duration under 2 months. The source material, RNA transcripts, was used to amplify TCR beta CDR3 regions. The TCR CDR3 was amplified in a first-round RT-PCR using the HTBI primer set. TCRdb fed the multiplex PCR reads into MiXCR, producing one record per CDR3 protein. The table includes hundreds of thousands of distinct CDR3 sequences, around 14% detected once. Study-wide results and caveats: Appearing also in blood were most of the thyroid clonotypes expanded above 0.001.

The chain uses TRBV5-1 and TRBJ1-2; 9 nucleotides align to TRBD1. The TCR comes from a woman younger than 45 with Graves' hyperthyroidism. The sequenced material came from blood. CDR3 coding DNA: TGCGCCAGCAGCCCACAGGGGGCTGGGGGCTACACCTTC. Its protein product is CASSPQGAGGYTF.